A selection of T cell receptor beta chains follows, all from one sample in a study of blood T cell repertoires in COVID-19. Repertoires were generated with immunoSEQ multiplex PCR, while TCRdb's copy carries only in-frame clones and drops some. The table lists some 700,000 clones, about 90% of them singletons. What was sequenced was peripheral blood. Receptor source: a woman between 18 and 30 years old with acute or convalescent COVID-19. CDR3s leave out the opening cysteine and the closing phenylalanine or tryptophan. A clone size is listed for some rows: how often the clone was seen (once, few, many), or a class if it is expanded.

abundance: once; len: 11; j_gene: TRBJ1-2; v_gene: TRBV4-1; CDR3aa: ASSQSPGGGYT
abundance: once; len: 13; j_gene: TRBJ1-4; v_gene: TRBV14; CDR3aa: ASSQETGMGEKLF
abundance: -; len: 15; j_gene: TRBJ2-2; v_gene: TRBV6-4; CDR3aa: ASSEGGGGPNTGELF
abundance: once; len: 13; j_gene: TRBJ2-1; v_gene: TRBV7-6; CDR3aa: ASSASRSGGHPRF
abundance: -; len: 9; j_gene: TRBJ1-1; v_gene: TRBV3-1/TRBV3-2; CDR3aa: ASRWGQEAF
abundance: -; len: 13; j_gene: TRBJ2-3; v_gene: TRBV7-3; CDR3aa: ASSTGGTGGNTQY
abundance: -; len: 13; j_gene: TRBJ2-7; v_gene: TRBV5-5; CDR3aa: ASSVRQTSSYEQY
abundance: -; len: 13; j_gene: TRBJ1-6; v_gene: TRBV18; CDR3aa: ASSPRTGLGSPLH
abundance: -; len: 12; j_gene: TRBJ2-1; v_gene: TRBV4-1; CDR3aa: ASSLPGTGPQQF
abundance: -; len: 11; j_gene: TRBJ1-2; v_gene: TRBV5-5; CDR3aa: ASSTGQGNGYT
abundance: -; len: 13; j_gene: TRBJ1-4; v_gene: TRBV7-6; CDR3aa: ASSSRTATNEKLF
abundance: -; len: 14; j_gene: TRBJ2-6; v_gene: TRBV2; CDR3aa: ASTRDRDSGANVLT
abundance: -; len: 13; j_gene: TRBJ1-5; v_gene: TRBV28; CDR3aa: ASSGEGGWEQPQH
abundance: once; len: 12; j_gene: TRBJ1-2; v_gene: TRBV29-1; CDR3aa: SVLSKTTNYGYT
abundance: -; len: 10; j_gene: TRBJ1-2; v_gene: TRBV30; CDR3aa: ASSGAQPGYT
abundance: once; len: 14; j_gene: TRBJ2-1; v_gene: TRBV5-1; CDR3aa: ASSLWPGDSYNEQF
abundance: -; len: 10; j_gene: TRBJ2-1; v_gene: TRBV28; CDR3aa: ASSLFIQGQF
abundance: -; len: 15; j_gene: TRBJ2-3; v_gene: TRBV4-2; CDR3aa: ASSQQGDVGATDTQY
abundance: -; len: 13; j_gene: TRBJ2-3; v_gene: TRBV5-6; CDR3aa: ASSLTGFRADTQY
abundance: once; len: 12; j_gene: TRBJ1-2; v_gene: TRBV4-3; CDR3aa: ASSQRTGRYGYT
abundance: once; len: 13; j_gene: TRBJ2-7; v_gene: TRBV4-1; CDR3aa: ASSQGSGAPYEQY
abundance: -; len: 13; j_gene: TRBJ1-6; v_gene: TRBV2; CDR3aa: ASNLQGQYNSPLH
abundance: -; len: 13; j_gene: TRBJ2-1; v_gene: TRBV5-1; CDR3aa: ASSLSGNSKSEQF
abundance: -; len: 14; j_gene: TRBJ1-3; v_gene: TRBV7-9; CDR3aa: ASSHPSEEAGNTIY
abundance: -; len: 10; j_gene: TRBJ1-2; v_gene: TRBV5-1; CDR3aa: ASGEGSGGYT
abundance: -; len: 14; j_gene: TRBJ1-6; v_gene: TRBV27; CDR3aa: ASSLTWSSYNSPLH
abundance: once; len: 12; j_gene: TRBJ1-5; v_gene: TRBV19; CDR3aa: ASGTFYSNQPQH
abundance: -; len: 15; j_gene: TRBJ1-2; v_gene: TRBV18; CDR3aa: ASSPPDRGLVNYGYT
abundance: -; len: 13; j_gene: TRBJ1-1; v_gene: TRBV4-3; CDR3aa: ASSLTQGLDTEAF
abundance: -; len: 11; j_gene: TRBJ1-4; v_gene: TRBV18; CDR3aa: ASSRGSGEKLF
abundance: -; len: 14; j_gene: TRBJ2-7; v_gene: TRBV3-1/TRBV3-2; CDR3aa: ASSQVGQGFSYEQY
abundance: -; len: 10; j_gene: TRBJ1-5; v_gene: TRBV19; CDR3aa: ASSHRNQPQH
abundance: -; len: 10; j_gene: TRBJ1-2; v_gene: TRBV12-5; CDR3aa: ASGLPSYGYT
abundance: -; len: 13; j_gene: TRBJ1-3; v_gene: TRBV5-1; CDR3aa: ASSLDGVSGNTIY
abundance: -; len: 13; j_gene: TRBJ1-2; v_gene: TRBV19; CDR3aa: ASIPTDRETNGYT
abundance: -; len: 12; j_gene: TRBJ1-5; v_gene: TRBV19; CDR3aa: ASSMREMNQPQH
abundance: -; len: 12; j_gene: TRBJ1-4; v_gene: TRBV2; CDR3aa: ATKQGSTNEKLF
abundance: -; len: 12; j_gene: TRBJ1-1; v_gene: TRBV7-2; CDR3aa: ASSLVRSGAEAF
abundance: -; len: 12; j_gene: TRBJ1-2; v_gene: TRBV7-9; CDR3aa: ASNPAGGHSGYT
abundance: -; len: 14; j_gene: TRBJ2-7; v_gene: TRBV19; CDR3aa: ASSNWTGRGYYEQY
abundance: -; len: 15; j_gene: TRBJ2-1; v_gene: TRBV30; CDR3aa: AWRGNPTGLVSNEQF
abundance: -; len: 12; j_gene: TRBJ2-4; v_gene: TRBV6-5; CDR3aa: ASGQTLAKNIQY
abundance: -; len: 12; j_gene: TRBJ2-5; v_gene: TRBV4-1; CDR3aa: ASSQFDREETQY
abundance: -; len: 13; j_gene: TRBJ2-5; v_gene: TRBV4-1; CDR3aa: ASSQGFAAQETQY
abundance: -; len: 14; j_gene: TRBJ2-1; v_gene: TRBV7-3; CDR3aa: ASSPLGAGVGDEQF
abundance: -; len: 15; j_gene: TRBJ1-2; v_gene: TRBV9; CDR3aa: ASSSISQGAQVYGYT
abundance: -; len: 15; j_gene: TRBJ1-1; v_gene: TRBV4-1; CDR3aa: ASSQGPRREKNTEAF
abundance: -; len: 18; j_gene: TRBJ2-3; v_gene: TRBV19; CDR3aa: ASSMDLPRARDRGSDTQY
abundance: -; len: 11; j_gene: TRBJ2-6; v_gene: TRBV12-3/TRBV12-4; CDR3aa: ASSLSGANVLT